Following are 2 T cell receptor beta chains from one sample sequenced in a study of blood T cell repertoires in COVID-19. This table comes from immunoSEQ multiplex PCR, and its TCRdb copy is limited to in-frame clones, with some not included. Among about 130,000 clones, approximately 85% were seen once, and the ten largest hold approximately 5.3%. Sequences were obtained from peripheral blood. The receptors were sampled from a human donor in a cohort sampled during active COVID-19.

CDR3 loop: CASSLGWGPNSPLHF. For the CDR3, the DNA is TGTGCCAGCAGCTTAGGATGGGGGCCAAATTCACCCCTCCACTTT. The V and J genes are TRBV7-9 and TRBJ1-6, with a possible D match to TRBD1 (6 bases). CDR3 length: 15 residues. Per the germline V gene, CDR1 is SEHNR and CDR2 is FQNEAQ (reference sequence). The V end was cut by 1 base, the J end by 7 bases, with 11 bases between.

DNA of the CDR3: TGTGCCATCAGGGCGGGTGCTAGCGGGGGACGTCACTACGAGCAGTACTTC. This gives the protein CAIRAGASGGRHYEQYF. The rearrangement joins TRBV10-3 to TRBJ2-7; 10 bases map to TRBD2. CDR1 is ENHRY, CDR2 SYGVKD, per germline. This CDR3 is 17 amino acids long. J gave up 3 bases and V 6 bases, and 14 bases lay outside the gene matches.